This is a list of T cell receptor beta chains from one sample in a study of T cells in Graves' hyperthyroidism and ophthalmopathy. Each CDR3 protein gets one entry after TCRdb re-called the multiplex PCR reads with MiXCR. The data contain some 620,000 distinct CDR3 sequences, about a sixth of them singletons. The sample comprised blood. The receptor set was obtained from a woman aged 25-40 years with Graves' hyperthyroidism. CDR3s include the opening cysteine and the closing phenylalanine or tryptophan. Each record gives: V gene, J gene, clone size, D gene, CDR3 protein, CDR3 DNA. A D gene is named only where the DNA matches it firmly. Where a row states a size, it is once, few, many or the class of an expanded clone; other rows omit it.

v_call: TRBV19; j_call: TRBJ1-2; clone_size: .; d_call: .; cdr3_aa: CASSLQGHYGYTF; cdr3_nt: TGTGCCAGTAGTTTGCAGGGACACTATGGCTACACCTTC
v_call: TRBV6-1; j_call: TRBJ2-2; clone_size: once; d_call: .; cdr3_aa: CASSVQRITGELFF; cdr3_nt: TGTGCCAGCAGTGTACAGAGAATCACCGGGGAGCTGTTTTTT
v_call: TRBV5-1; j_call: TRBJ1-1; clone_size: many; d_call: .; cdr3_aa: CASSPGTNTEAFF; cdr3_nt: TGCGCCAGCAGCCCCGGGACCAACACTGAAGCTTTCTTT
v_call: TRBV3-2; j_call: TRBJ2-7; clone_size: .; d_call: .; cdr3_aa: CASRPQGLEQYF; cdr3_nt: TGTGCCAGCAGGCCTCAGGGGTTGGAGCAGTACTTC
v_call: TRBV9; j_call: TRBJ1-1; clone_size: .; d_call: .; cdr3_aa: CASSERGTPEAFF; cdr3_nt: TGTGCCAGCAGCGAGAGGGGGACACCGGAAGCTTTCTTT
v_call: TRBV7-8; j_call: TRBJ2-3; clone_size: .; d_call: .; cdr3_aa: CASSISPPDTQYF; cdr3_nt: TGTGCCAGCAGCATCAGTCCCCCAGATACGCAGTATTTT
v_call: TRBV9; j_call: TRBJ2-1; clone_size: .; d_call: TRBD2; cdr3_aa: CASSPSSGTSGTSGEQFF; cdr3_nt: TGTGCCAGCAGCCCTTCCTCCGGGACTAGCGGGACTTCGGGTGAGCAGTTCTTC
v_call: TRBV9; j_call: TRBJ2-2; clone_size: .; d_call: TRBD2; cdr3_aa: CASSVAGTTTGELFF; cdr3_nt: TGTGCCAGCAGCGTAGCGGGGACTACCACCGGGGAGCTGTTTTTT
v_call: TRBV9; j_call: TRBJ2-5; clone_size: few; d_call: .; cdr3_aa: CASSGGRTQETQYF; cdr3_nt: TGTGCCAGCAGCGGGGGTCGGACCCAAGAGACCCAGTACTTC
v_call: TRBV7-9; j_call: TRBJ2-7; clone_size: .; d_call: .; cdr3_aa: CASSLSIRNEQYF; cdr3_nt: TGTGCCAGCAGCTTAAGTATCAGGAACGAGCAGTACTTC
v_call: TRBV28; j_call: TRBJ1-5; clone_size: many; d_call: .; cdr3_aa: CASSFAGYSNQPQHF; cdr3_nt: TGTGCCAGCAGTTTTGCAGGGTATAGCAATCAGCCCCAGCATTTT
v_call: TRBV7-2; j_call: TRBJ2-7; clone_size: few; d_call: TRBD1; cdr3_aa: CASNSDRGRTYEQYF; cdr3_nt: TGTGCCAGCAACTCTGACAGGGGGCGCACCTACGAGCAGTACTTC
v_call: TRBV11-3; j_call: TRBJ2-1; clone_size: many; d_call: TRBD1; cdr3_aa: CASSLDSGQVYNEQFF; cdr3_nt: TGTGCCAGCAGCTTAGATTCGGGACAGGTGTACAATGAGCAGTTCTTC
v_call: TRBV29-1; j_call: TRBJ2-2; clone_size: few; d_call: .; cdr3_aa: CSVRGQTGELFF; cdr3_nt: TGCAGCGTTCGGGGTCAGACCGGGGAGCTGTTTTTT
v_call: TRBV5-1; j_call: TRBJ2-7; clone_size: many; d_call: TRBD1; cdr3_aa: CASSLNRGLKVYEQYF; cdr3_nt: TGCGCCAGCAGCTTAAACAGGGGCTTGAAGGTCTACGAGCAGTACTTC
v_call: TRBV10-2; j_call: TRBJ2-3; clone_size: .; d_call: .; cdr3_aa: CASSESGVTDTQYF; cdr3_nt: TGCGCCAGCAGTGAGTCGGGAGTCACAGATACGCAGTATTTT
v_call: TRBV18; j_call: TRBJ1-5; clone_size: few; d_call: TRBD1; cdr3_aa: CASSPGTGPSQPQHF; cdr3_nt: TGTGCCAGCTCACCGGGGACAGGGCCATCTCAGCCCCAGCATTTT
v_call: TRBV2; j_call: TRBJ2-3; clone_size: many; d_call: TRBD2; cdr3_aa: CASTVGGSTDTQYF; cdr3_nt: TGTGCCAGCACGGTCGGGGGGAGCACAGATACGCAGTATTTT
v_call: TRBV27; j_call: TRBJ1-1; clone_size: many; d_call: .; cdr3_aa: CASSLRQVNTEAFF; cdr3_nt: TGTGCCAGCAGTCTTAGACAGGTCAACACTGAAGCTTTCTTT
v_call: TRBV4-2; j_call: TRBJ2-7; clone_size: many; d_call: .; cdr3_aa: CASSQVIGTEQYF; cdr3_nt: TGTGCCAGCAGCCAAGTTATTGGGACCGAGCAGTACTTC
v_call: TRBV4-3; j_call: TRBJ1-1; clone_size: few; d_call: .; cdr3_aa: CASSQGEGNTEAFF; cdr3_nt: TGCGCCAGCAGCCAAGGGGAGGGGAACACTGAAGCTTTCTTT
v_call: TRBV7-9; j_call: TRBJ1-5; clone_size: few; d_call: .; cdr3_aa: CASSLVSQPQHF; cdr3_nt: TGTGCCAGCAGCTTAGTAAGTCAGCCCCAGCATTTT
v_call: TRBV25-1; j_call: TRBJ1-1; clone_size: few; d_call: TRBD1; cdr3_aa: CASRSTGATEAFF; cdr3_nt: TGTGCCAGCAGATCTACAGGGGCCACTGAAGCTTTCTTT
v_call: TRBV12-3/TRBV12-4; j_call: TRBJ1-5; clone_size: .; d_call: .; cdr3_aa: CASSPDNSNQPQHF; cdr3_nt: TGTGCCAGCAGCCCTGACAATAGCAATCAGCCCCAGCATTTT
v_call: TRBV6-1; j_call: TRBJ2-2; clone_size: .; d_call: TRBD1; cdr3_aa: CASSEQGVGTGELFF; cdr3_nt: TGTGCCAGCAGTGAGCAGGGGGTGGGCACCGGGGAGCTGTTTTTT
v_call: TRBV15; j_call: TRBJ2-7; clone_size: few; d_call: TRBD2; cdr3_aa: CATSRDRSGRGLGDEQYF; cdr3_nt: TGTGCCACCAGCAGAGATCGAAGCGGGAGGGGGCTGGGGGACGAGCAGTACTTC
v_call: TRBV12-3/TRBV12-4; j_call: TRBJ1-1; clone_size: many; d_call: TRBD1; cdr3_aa: CASSPTTGIGTEAFF; cdr3_nt: TGTGCCAGCAGTCCGACGACAGGGATCGGCACTGAAGCTTTCTTT
v_call: TRBV12-3/TRBV12-4; j_call: TRBJ2-1; clone_size: many; d_call: TRBD1; cdr3_aa: CASSWDRADEQFF; cdr3_nt: TGTGCCAGCAGTTGGGACAGGGCCGATGAGCAGTTCTTC
v_call: TRBV18; j_call: TRBJ2-3; clone_size: many; d_call: .; cdr3_aa: CASSETISVTDTQYF; cdr3_nt: TGTGCCAGCTCAGAAACCATTAGCGTGACAGATACGCAGTATTTT
v_call: TRBV27; j_call: TRBJ2-3; clone_size: few; d_call: TRBD2; cdr3_aa: CASSFTSADTQYF; cdr3_nt: TGTGCCAGCAGTTTCACTAGCGCAGATACGCAGTATTTT
v_call: TRBV30; j_call: TRBJ2-2; clone_size: .; d_call: .; cdr3_aa: CAWRQTGELFF; cdr3_nt: TGTGCCTGGAGGCAGACCGGGGAGCTGTTTTTT
v_call: TRBV5-6; j_call: TRBJ1-1; clone_size: few; d_call: .; cdr3_aa: CASSLGRGAEAFF; cdr3_nt: TGTGCCAGCAGCTTGGGCAGGGGTGCTGAAGCTTTCTTT
v_call: TRBV6-1; j_call: TRBJ1-3; clone_size: many; d_call: .; cdr3_aa: CASSEPGFGNTIYF; cdr3_nt: TGTGCCAGCAGTGAACCCGGGTTCGGAAACACCATATATTTT
v_call: TRBV6-1; j_call: TRBJ1-4; clone_size: many; d_call: .; cdr3_aa: CASSLPGRLEEKLFF; cdr3_nt: TGTGCCAGCAGTCTCCCGGGACGACTAGAGGAAAAACTGTTTTTT
v_call: TRBV29-1; j_call: TRBJ2-1; clone_size: few; d_call: .; cdr3_aa: CSVGSNEQFF; cdr3_nt: TGCAGCGTTGGGTCGAATGAGCAGTTCTTC
v_call: TRBV4-1; j_call: TRBJ2-7; clone_size: .; d_call: TRBD1; cdr3_aa: CASSQAGTGSYEQYF; cdr3_nt: TGCGCCAGCAGCCAAGCCGGGACAGGTAGTTACGAGCAGTACTTC
v_call: TRBV28; j_call: TRBJ2-4; clone_size: many; d_call: TRBD2; cdr3_aa: CASAVGTTYIQYF; cdr3_nt: TGTGCCAGCGCCGTGGGGACTACATACATTCAGTACTTC
v_call: TRBV20-1; j_call: TRBJ2-1; clone_size: few; d_call: TRBD2; cdr3_aa: CSARRISGERYNEQFF; cdr3_nt: TGCAGTGCTAGACGTATTAGCGGGGAACGTTACAATGAGCAGTTCTTC
v_call: TRBV5-1; j_call: TRBJ1-6; clone_size: .; d_call: .; cdr3_aa: CASSLYTGRNSPLHF; cdr3_nt: TGCGCCAGCAGCTTGTATACAGGGCGTAATTCACCCCTCCACTTT
v_call: TRBV9; j_call: TRBJ2-3; clone_size: many; d_call: TRBD1; cdr3_aa: CASSKTGNTDTQYF; cdr3_nt: TGTGCCAGCAGCAAGACAGGGAACACAGATACGCAGTATTTT
v_call: TRBV13; j_call: TRBJ2-7; clone_size: many; d_call: TRBD1; cdr3_aa: CASSARDSSHEQYF; cdr3_nt: TGTGCCAGCAGCGCCCGGGACAGCTCTCACGAGCAGTACTTC
v_call: TRBV6-1; j_call: TRBJ2-5; clone_size: .; d_call: TRBD1; cdr3_aa: CASSRRAGGETQYF; cdr3_nt: TGTGCCAGCAGCCGCCGGGCAGGGGGAGAGACCCAGTACTTC
v_call: TRBV28; j_call: TRBJ2-5; clone_size: .; d_call: .; cdr3_aa: CASSLLEGLREETQYF; cdr3_nt: TGTGCCAGCAGTTTATTAGAGGGACTCCGGGAGGAGACCCAGTACTTC
v_call: TRBV28; j_call: TRBJ1-1; clone_size: few; d_call: TRBD1; cdr3_aa: CASPGQGEGTEAFF; cdr3_nt: TGTGCCAGCCCGGGACAGGGCGAAGGTACTGAAGCTTTCTTT
v_call: TRBV15; j_call: TRBJ1-2; clone_size: few; d_call: TRBD1; cdr3_aa: CATTQQGAGGYTF; cdr3_nt: TGTGCCACGACGCAACAGGGGGCAGGTGGCTACACCTTC
v_call: TRBV20-1; j_call: TRBJ2-3; clone_size: .; d_call: .; cdr3_aa: CSAPYIGDTQYF; cdr3_nt: TGCAGTGCTCCGTACATTGGAGATACGCAGTATTTT
v_call: TRBV10-3; j_call: TRBJ1-6; clone_size: .; d_call: TRBD1; cdr3_aa: CAISGTGRAPLHF; cdr3_nt: TGTGCCATCAGTGGGACAGGGAGGGCACCCCTCCACTTT
v_call: TRBV28; j_call: TRBJ1-1; clone_size: many; d_call: .; cdr3_aa: CASSLLGRAFF; cdr3_nt: TGTGCCAGCAGTTTATTAGGGAGGGCTTTCTTT
v_call: TRBV5-1; j_call: TRBJ1-1; clone_size: many; d_call: .; cdr3_aa: CASSLGASTEAFF; cdr3_nt: TGCGCCAGCAGCTTGGGCGCGAGCACTGAAGCTTTCTTT
v_call: TRBV19; j_call: TRBJ2-1; clone_size: few; d_call: .; cdr3_aa: CASSNPSLGEQFF; cdr3_nt: TGTGCCAGTAGTAACCCCTCCCTCGGTGAGCAGTTCTTC
v_call: TRBV29-1; j_call: TRBJ1-2; clone_size: .; d_call: .; cdr3_aa: CSVGQPSTNYGYTF; cdr3_nt: TGCAGCGTTGGGCAGCCGAGCACCAACTATGGCTACACCTTC